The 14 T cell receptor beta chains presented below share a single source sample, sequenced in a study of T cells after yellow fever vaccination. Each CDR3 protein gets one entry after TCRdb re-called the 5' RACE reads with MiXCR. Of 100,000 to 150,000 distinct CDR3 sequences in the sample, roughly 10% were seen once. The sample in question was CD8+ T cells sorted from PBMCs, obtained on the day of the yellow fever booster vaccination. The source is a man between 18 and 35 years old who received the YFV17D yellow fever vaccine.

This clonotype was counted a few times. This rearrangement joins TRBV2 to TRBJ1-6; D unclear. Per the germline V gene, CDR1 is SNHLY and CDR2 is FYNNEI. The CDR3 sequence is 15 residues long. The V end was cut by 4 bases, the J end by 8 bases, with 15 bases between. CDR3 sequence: CASSGVQPGDSPLHF. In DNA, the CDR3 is TGTGCCAGCAGTGGTGTGCAGCCTGGGGATTCACCCCTCCACTTT.

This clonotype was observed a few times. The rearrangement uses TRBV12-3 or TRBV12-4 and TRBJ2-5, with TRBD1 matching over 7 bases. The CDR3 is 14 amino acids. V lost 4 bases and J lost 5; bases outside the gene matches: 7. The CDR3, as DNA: TGTGCCAGCAGTTACCGACAGGGCTCGGAGACCCAGTACTTC. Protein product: CASSYRQGSETQYF.

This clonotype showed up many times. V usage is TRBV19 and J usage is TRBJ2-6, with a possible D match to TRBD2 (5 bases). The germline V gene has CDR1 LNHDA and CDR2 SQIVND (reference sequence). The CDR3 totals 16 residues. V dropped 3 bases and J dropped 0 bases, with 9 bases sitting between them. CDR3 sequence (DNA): TGTGCCAGTAGTATTCGGGGAACCTCTGGGGCCAACGTCCTGACTTTC. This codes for CASSIRGTSGANVLTF.

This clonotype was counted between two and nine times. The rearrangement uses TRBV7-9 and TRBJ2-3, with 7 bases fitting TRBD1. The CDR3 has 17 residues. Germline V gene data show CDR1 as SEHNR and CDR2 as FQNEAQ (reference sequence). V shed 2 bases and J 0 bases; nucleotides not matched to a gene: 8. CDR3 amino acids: CASSLTSTGSSTDTQYF. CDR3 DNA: TGTGCCAGCAGCTTAACTTCGACAGGGTCGAGCACAGATACGCAGTATTTT.

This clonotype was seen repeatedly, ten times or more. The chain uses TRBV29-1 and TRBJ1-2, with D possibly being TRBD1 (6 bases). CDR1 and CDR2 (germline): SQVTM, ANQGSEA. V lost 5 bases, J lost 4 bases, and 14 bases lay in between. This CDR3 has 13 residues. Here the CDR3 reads CSVPNRESYGYTF. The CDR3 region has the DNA TGCAGCGTTCCTAACAGGGAGAGCTATGGCTACACCTTC.

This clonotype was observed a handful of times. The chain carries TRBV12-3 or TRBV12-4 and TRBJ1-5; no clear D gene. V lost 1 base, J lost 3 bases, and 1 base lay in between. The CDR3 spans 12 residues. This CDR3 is CASSLVNQPQHF. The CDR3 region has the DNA TGTGCCAGCAGTTTAGTCAATCAGCCCCAGCATTTT.

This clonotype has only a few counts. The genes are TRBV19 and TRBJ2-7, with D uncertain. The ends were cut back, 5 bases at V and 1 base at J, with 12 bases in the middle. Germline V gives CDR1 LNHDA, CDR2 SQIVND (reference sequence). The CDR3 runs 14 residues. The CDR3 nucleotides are TGTGCCAGTAGTCACGAATCCTCATCCTACGAGCAGTACTTC. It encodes CASSHESSSYEQYF. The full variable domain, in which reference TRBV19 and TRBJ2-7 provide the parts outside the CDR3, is DGGITQSPKYLFRKEGQNVTLSCEQNLNHDAMYWYRQDPGQGLRLIYYSQIVNDFQKGDIAEGYSVSREKKESFPLTVTSAQKNPTAFYLCASSHESSSYEQYFGPGTRLTVT.

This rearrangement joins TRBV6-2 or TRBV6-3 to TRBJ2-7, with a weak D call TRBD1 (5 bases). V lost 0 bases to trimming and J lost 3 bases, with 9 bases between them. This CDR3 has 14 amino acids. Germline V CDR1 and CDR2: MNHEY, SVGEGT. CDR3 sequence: CASSYSRGYYEQYV. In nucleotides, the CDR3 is TGTGCCAGCAGTTACTCTAGGGGATACTACGAGCAGTACGTC.

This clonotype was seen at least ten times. The DNA of the CDR3 is TGCAGTGCTAGGGACCGGACAGGTCCCTACAATGAGCAGTTCTTC. Protein sequence: CSARDRTGPYNEQFF. The chain links TRBV20-1 to TRBJ2-1; 7 bases are shared with TRBD1. V lost 3 bases to trimming and J lost 2 bases; unmatched junction nucleotides: 7. The length of the CDR3 is 15 residues. Germline CDR1 is DFQATT and CDR2 is SNEGSKA (reference sequence).

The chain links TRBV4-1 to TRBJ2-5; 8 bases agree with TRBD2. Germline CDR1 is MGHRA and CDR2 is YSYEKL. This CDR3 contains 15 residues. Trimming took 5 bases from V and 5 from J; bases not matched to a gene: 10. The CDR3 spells CASSFFSGTGETQYF. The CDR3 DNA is TGCGCCAGCAGCTTCTTTAGCGGGACGGGTGAGACCCAGTACTTC.

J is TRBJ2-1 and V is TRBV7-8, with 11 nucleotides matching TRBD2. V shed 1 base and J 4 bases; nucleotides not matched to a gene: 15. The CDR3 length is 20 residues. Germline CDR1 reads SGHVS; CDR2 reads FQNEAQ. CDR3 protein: CASSLERLAGGIANYNEQFF. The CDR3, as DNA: TGTGCCAGCAGCTTAGAAAGGCTAGCGGGGGGTATTGCGAATTACAATGAGCAGTTCTTC. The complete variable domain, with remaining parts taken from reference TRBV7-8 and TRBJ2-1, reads GAGVSQSPRYKVAKRGQDVALRCDPISGHVSLFWYQQALGQGPEFLTYFQNEAQLDKSGLPSDRFFAERPEGSVSTLKIQRTQQEDSAVYLCASSLERLAGGIANYNEQFFGPGTRLTVL.

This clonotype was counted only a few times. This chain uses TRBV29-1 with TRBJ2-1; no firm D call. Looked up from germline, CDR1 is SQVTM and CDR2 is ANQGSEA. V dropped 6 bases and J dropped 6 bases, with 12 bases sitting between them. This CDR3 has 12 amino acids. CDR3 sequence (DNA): TGCAGCGTATTCGGAACTACCAATGAGCAGTTCTTC. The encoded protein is CSVFGTTNEQFF.

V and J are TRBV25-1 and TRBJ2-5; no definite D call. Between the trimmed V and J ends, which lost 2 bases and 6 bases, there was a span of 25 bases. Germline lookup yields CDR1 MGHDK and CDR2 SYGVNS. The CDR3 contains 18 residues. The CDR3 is CASSEEGFPGSPGQTQYF. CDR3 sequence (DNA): TGTGCCAGCAGTGAAGAAGGCTTTCCCGGGTCCCCCGGCCAGACCCAGTACTTC. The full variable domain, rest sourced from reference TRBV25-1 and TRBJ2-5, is EADIYQTPRYLVIGTGKKITLECSQTMGHDKMYWYQQDPGMELHLIHYSYGVNSTEKGDLSSESTVSRIRTEHFPLTLESARPSHTSQYLCASSEEGFPGSPGQTQYFGPGTRLLVL.

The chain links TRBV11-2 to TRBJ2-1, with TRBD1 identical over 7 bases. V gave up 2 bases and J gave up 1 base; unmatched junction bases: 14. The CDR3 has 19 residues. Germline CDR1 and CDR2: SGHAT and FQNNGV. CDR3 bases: TGTGCCAGCAGCTTAATCTACTCTGGACGACAGGGATCCTACAATGAGCAGTTCTTC. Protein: CASSLIYSGRQGSYNEQFF.